Listed below are T cell receptor beta chains from one sample, sequenced in a study of CD8 T cells in Susac syndrome. TCRdb processed the immunoSEQ multiplex PCR reads anew with MiXCR; each CDR3 protein has one entry. The data show around 230,000 distinct CDR3 sequences, with about 95% seen just once and around 0.099% held by the top ten. The sample comprised CD4+ T cells from PBMCs. The receptors come from a human donor with multiple sclerosis. CDR3s include the opening cysteine and the closing phenylalanine or tryptophan. D genes are given only for firm matches. Size values are once, few and many counts, or a class for expanded clones, and some rows have none.

j_call clone_size d_call v_call cdr3_nt cdr3_aa
TRBJ2-5 NA NA TRBV3-1 TGTGCCAGCAGCCAATTAGAAGAGACCCAGTACTTC CASSQLEETQYF
TRBJ2-2 NA NA TRBV2 TGTGCCAGCAGTGACCAAAACACCGGGGAGCTGTTTTTT CASSDQNTGELFF
TRBJ1-1 NA TRBD1 TRBV3-1 TGTGCCAGCAGCCGACCCGGGACAGAGAAAAATGAAGCTTTCTTT CASSRPGTEKNEAFF
TRBJ2-3 NA TRBD1 TRBV18 TGTGCCAGCTCACCAATTACAGGGGCTGGAGATACGCAGTATTTT CASSPITGAGDTQYF
TRBJ2-5 NA NA TRBV9 TGTGCCAGCAGCGTACAGGGACCCCCAGGGACCCAGTACTTC CASSVQGPPGTQYF
TRBJ1-4 NA NA TRBV29-1 TGCAGCGTTGAAAGTGCAGGGGTTCTGTTTTTT CSVESAGVLFF
TRBJ2-5 NA NA TRBV2 TGTGCCAGTGGGCGTGAGACCCAGTACTTC CASGRETQYF
TRBJ1-2 NA TRBD1 TRBV20-1 TGCAGTGCCCAGGACAGGGCAAGCTATGGCTACACCTTC CSAQDRASYGYTF
TRBJ1-1 once NA TRBV20-1 TGCAGTGCTAGGTTCCCGGGACGGATGAACACTGAAGCTTTCTTT CSARFPGRMNTEAFF
TRBJ2-7 NA NA TRBV4-2 TGTGCCAGCAGCCAAGATCGGGGTTACGAGCAGTACTTC CASSQDRGYEQYF
TRBJ2-1 NA TRBD1 TRBV9 TGTGCCAGCAGCCTTGGGGGGAGGACAGGGGTGTTCTTC CASSLGGRTGVFF
TRBJ1-5 NA NA TRBV15 TGTGCCACCAGCAGAGATGGGCGTCCGAATCAGCCCCAGCATTTT CATSRDGRPNQPQHF
TRBJ2-3 NA TRBD2 TRBV2 TGTGCCAGCAGTAGGATGGGGACTAGCGGGAGTGGAGATACGCAGTATTTT CASSRMGTSGSGDTQYF
TRBJ1-5 NA NA TRBV5-6 TGTGCCAGCAGCTTAGTGGGAGGGGATCAGCCCCAGCATTTT CASSLVGGDQPQHF
TRBJ1-2 NA NA TRBV25-1 TGTGCCAGCAGCGACCTCCTTGGTGCCGGCTACACCTTC CASSDLLGAGYTF